This paragraph reports one T cell receptor beta chain. Its antigen remains unknown. The sample comes from a study of identical twins. Study-wide results and limits: Abundant cord blood beta clonotypes carried fewer insertions; memory repertoires showed none.

The CDR3 length is 16 residues. The V gene end was trimmed by 5 bases and the J gene end by 3 bases; junction bases not matched to a gene: 7. Germline V gene lookup returns CDR1 MDHEN and CDR2 SYDVKM. MiXCR was run by TCRdb on the 5' RACE reads, yielding one entry per CDR3 protein. The top ten clones hold around 3% of a sample with a few hundred thousand distinct CDR3 sequences, approximately 8.6% of them seen once. The sample also formed part of further work on yellow fever vaccine responses in identical twins.

Specimen: CD8+ T cells sorted from blood. The V gene is TRBV28, the J gene TRBJ2-3; 11 bases fit TRBD1. This receptor was identified in a woman aged 18-29 years in good health. CDR3 residues: CASSTWTGGSTDTQYF. CDR3 bases: TGTGCCAGCAGTACTTGGACAGGGGGCAGTACAGATACGCAGTATTTT.